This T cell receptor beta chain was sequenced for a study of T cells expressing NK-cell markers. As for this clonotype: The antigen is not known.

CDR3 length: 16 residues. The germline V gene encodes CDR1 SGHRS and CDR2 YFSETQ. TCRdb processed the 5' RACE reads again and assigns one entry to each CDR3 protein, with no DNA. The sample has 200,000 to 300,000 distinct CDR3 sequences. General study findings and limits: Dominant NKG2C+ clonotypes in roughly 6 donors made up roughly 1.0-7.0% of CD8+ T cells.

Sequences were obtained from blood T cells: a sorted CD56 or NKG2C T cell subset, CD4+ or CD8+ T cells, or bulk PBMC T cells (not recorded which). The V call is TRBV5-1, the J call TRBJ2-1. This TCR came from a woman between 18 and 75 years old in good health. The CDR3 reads CASSFGTASSYNEQFF.